This T cell receptor beta chain was recorded in a study of blood T cells in healthy people across ages (dated by TCRdb to the mid-2010s). Regarding the complete study: Template switching captured roughly one uniquely barcoded TCR beta cDNA molecule per two T cells in model experiments. To track age-related changes in TCR beta repertoire diversity, the study relied on deep sequencing normalized with unique cDNA molecular identifiers. The donors were split into four age groups: young (average roughly 15 years), middle-aged (more than 35), aged (more than 55) and long-lived (about 82). To avoid experimental bias, donors of different ages were spread randomly across the sequencing lanes. For two donors (one aged 18 to 29 and one aged 80 or older), the study analyzed two additional independent replicas of 1 million unique cDNA reads from the same blood draw.

Overall results and qualifications from the work: As age increased, observed TCR beta diversity per million T cells dropped in a roughly linear way, and a significant reduction was already evident by age 40. Estimates of total diversity based on one million sequenced T cells were regarded as lower bounds and as underestimates. The long-lived group showed more naive CD4+ T cells, fewer expanded clones and increased TCR diversity than the aged group, suggesting age selection. Bulk unsorted PBMC profiling prevented conclusive comparison of naive and antigen-experienced compartments. Observed TCR beta diversity correlated strongly with the percentage of naive T cells measured by flow cytometry. Because donor CMV infection status was unknown, age-related changes in expanded clonotypes were potentially confounded.

About this clonotype: Its antigen target is currently unknown. Base quality data are lacking; no much larger clone is found one base away.

Libraries were constructed by 5' RACE. Sequencing used an Illumina HiSeq 2500. The second PCR ran for about 7 to 11 cycles and used a J-beta primer mix along with a sample-barcoded 5' primer. A unique molecular identifier was introduced onto each TCR beta cDNA molecule by a template-switch 5' adaptor carrying 12 random nucleotides. Each sample yielded at least 2.5 million CDR3-containing paired-end reads. First-strand cDNA synthesis was performed from all RNA using the Mint cDNA synthesis kit, with priming by a TRBC-specific oligonucleotide. Following uracil-DNA glycosylase treatment, a first 18-cycle PCR with universal primers M1SS and BC2_uni_R was performed on all cDNA. Per the source publication's procedure: For normalization, 1 million high-quality reads, each with a distinct molecular identifier, were randomly selected from each sample. Reads with shared molecular identifiers were discarded instead of being binned into consensus sequences. MiTCR, run with a Q25 quality threshold and the strictest error-elimination algorithm, handled CDR3 identification, clonotype clustering and error correction. Lower-bound total TCR beta diversity was estimated with a nonparametric unseen species model using Euler transformation. TCRdb trimmed public reads at Q25 via fastp, called clones via MiXCR and kept in-frame beta chains. CDR3 protein duplicates are merged, each entry listing the most common genes and DNA. V and J calls and clone size were set by TCRdb, not the authors. The sample records about 780,000 distinct CDR3 sequences, 35% to 50% of which are singletons. Clones ranked in the top ten supply 15% to 20% of the sample.

Taken from cysteine to phenylalanine, the CDR3 has 13 residues. The retained sequence is limited to the CDR3, 39 bases, with the frame set at the first base. Trimmed from V: 5 bases; trimmed from J: 0 bases; junction bases lacking a gene match: 2. CDR1 and CDR2, per the germline V gene (reference sequence), are DFQATT and SNEGSKA. Systemically healthy Caucasian individuals from Russia, 39 in total and aged 6 to 90 years, were included as donors. Ten milliliters of peripheral blood were drawn from each donor into EDTA-treated Vacutainer tubes. PBMCs were isolated by Ficoll-Paque density-gradient centrifugation, with at least 6 million obtained per sample. Trizol reagent was used to extract total RNA from the PBMCs, yielding at least 5 micrograms per sample. The percentages of naive CD45RAhigh/CD27high T cells were determined by flow cytometry on a PBMC aliquot from every donor.

This TCR was sampled from a man older than 75 in good health. Sequencing used blood. The rearrangement combines TRBV20-1 with TRBJ2-7; TRBD2 fits 9 bases in the junction. Here the CDR3 is given as CSAVSGSSYEQYF. The bases read TGCAGTGCTGTTAGCGGGAGCTCCTACGAGCAGTACTTC.